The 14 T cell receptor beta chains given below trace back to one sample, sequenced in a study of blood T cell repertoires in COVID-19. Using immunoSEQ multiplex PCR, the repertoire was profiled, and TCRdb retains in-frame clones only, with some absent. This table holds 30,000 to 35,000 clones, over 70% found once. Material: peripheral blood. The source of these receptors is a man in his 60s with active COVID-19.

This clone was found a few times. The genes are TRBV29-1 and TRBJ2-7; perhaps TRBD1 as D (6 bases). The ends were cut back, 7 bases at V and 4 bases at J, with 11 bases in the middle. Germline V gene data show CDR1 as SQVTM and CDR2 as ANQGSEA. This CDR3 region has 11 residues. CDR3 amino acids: CSATDRYEQYF. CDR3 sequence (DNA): TGCAGCGCAACGGACAGATACGAGCAGTACTTC.

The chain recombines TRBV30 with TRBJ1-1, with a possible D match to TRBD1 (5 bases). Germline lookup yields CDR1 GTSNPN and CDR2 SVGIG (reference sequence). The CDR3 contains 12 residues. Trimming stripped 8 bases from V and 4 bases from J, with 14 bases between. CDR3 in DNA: TGTGCCGTAAAGGGGAAAGGCACTGAAGCTTTCTTT. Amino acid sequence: CAVKGKGTEAFF.

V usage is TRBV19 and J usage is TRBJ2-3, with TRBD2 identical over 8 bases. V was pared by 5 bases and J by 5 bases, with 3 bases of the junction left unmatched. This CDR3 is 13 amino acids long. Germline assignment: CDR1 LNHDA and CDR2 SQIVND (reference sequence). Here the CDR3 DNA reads TGTGCCAGTAGTGGACTAGCTTTAGATACGCAGTATTTT. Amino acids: CASSGLALDTQYF.

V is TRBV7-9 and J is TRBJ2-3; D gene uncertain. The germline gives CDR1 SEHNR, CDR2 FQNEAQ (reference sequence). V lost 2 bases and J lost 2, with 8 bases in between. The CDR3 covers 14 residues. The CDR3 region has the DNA TGTGCCAGCAGCTTACGCGTACCCACAGATACGCAGTATTTT. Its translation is CASSLRVPTDTQYF.

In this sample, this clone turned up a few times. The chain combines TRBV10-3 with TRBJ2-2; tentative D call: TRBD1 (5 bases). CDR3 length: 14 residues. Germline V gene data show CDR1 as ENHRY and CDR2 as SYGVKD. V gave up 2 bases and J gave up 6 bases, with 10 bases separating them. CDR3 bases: TGTGCCATCAGTGAGGGGGCGCCGGCCGGGGAGCTGTTTTTT. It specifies CAISEGAPAGELFF.

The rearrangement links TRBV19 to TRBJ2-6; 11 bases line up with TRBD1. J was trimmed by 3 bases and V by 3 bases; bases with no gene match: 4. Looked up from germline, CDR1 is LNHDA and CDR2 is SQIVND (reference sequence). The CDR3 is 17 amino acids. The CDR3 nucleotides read TGTGCCAGTAGTATCGGACAGGGGGCTTTTGGGGCCAACGTCCTGACTTTC. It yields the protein CASSIGQGAFGANVLTF.

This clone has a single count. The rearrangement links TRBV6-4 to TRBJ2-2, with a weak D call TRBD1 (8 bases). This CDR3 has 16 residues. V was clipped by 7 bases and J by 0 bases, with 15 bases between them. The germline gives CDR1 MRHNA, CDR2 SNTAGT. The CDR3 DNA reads TGTGCCAGCAAAAGGGAGGGACAGGCGAACACCGGGGAGCTGTTTTTT. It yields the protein CASKREGQANTGELFF.

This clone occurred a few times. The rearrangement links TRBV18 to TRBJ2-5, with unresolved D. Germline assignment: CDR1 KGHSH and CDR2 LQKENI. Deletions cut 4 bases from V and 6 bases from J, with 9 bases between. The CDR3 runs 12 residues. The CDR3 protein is CASSLPEQTQYF. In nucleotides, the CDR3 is TGTGCCAGCTCACTTCCCGAGCAGACCCAGTACTTC.

The CDR3 region is CASSLGLQNTEAFF. The CDR3 DNA reads TGTGCCAGCAGCTTGGGACTCCAGAACACTGAAGCTTTCTTT. The chain uses TRBV5-4 and TRBJ1-1; D unresolved. CDR1 and CDR2 from the germline V gene are SGHNT and YYREEE (reference sequence). The CDR3 consists of 14 residues. The ends were cut back, 0 bases at V and 1 base at J, with 7 bases in the middle.

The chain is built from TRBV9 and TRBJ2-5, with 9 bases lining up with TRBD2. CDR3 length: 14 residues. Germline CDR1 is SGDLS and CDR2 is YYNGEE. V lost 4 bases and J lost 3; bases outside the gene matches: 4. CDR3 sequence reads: CASSHRLAEETQYF. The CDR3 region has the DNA TGTGCCAGCAGCCATCGACTAGCGGAAGAGACCCAGTACTTC.

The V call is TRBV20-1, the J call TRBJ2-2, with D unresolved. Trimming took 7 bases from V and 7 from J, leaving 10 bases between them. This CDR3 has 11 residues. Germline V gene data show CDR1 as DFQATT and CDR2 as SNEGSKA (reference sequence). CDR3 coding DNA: TGCAGTGGGAGTCTCCACGGGGAGCTGTTTTTT. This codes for CSGSLHGELFF.

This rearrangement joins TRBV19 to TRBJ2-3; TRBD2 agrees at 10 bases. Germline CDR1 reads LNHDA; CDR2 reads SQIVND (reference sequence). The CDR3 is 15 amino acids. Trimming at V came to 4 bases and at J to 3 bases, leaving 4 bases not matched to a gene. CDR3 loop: CASSKGTSATDTQYF. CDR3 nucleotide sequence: TGTGCCAGTAGTAAGGGGACTAGCGCGACAGATACGCAGTATTTT.

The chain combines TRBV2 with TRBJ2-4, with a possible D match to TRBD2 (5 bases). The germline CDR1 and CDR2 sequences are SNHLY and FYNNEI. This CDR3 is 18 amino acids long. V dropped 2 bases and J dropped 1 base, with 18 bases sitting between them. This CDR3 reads CASSERRGPPLAKNIQYF. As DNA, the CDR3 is TGTGCCAGCAGTGAACGGAGAGGGCCTCCTCTGGCCAAAAACATTCAGTACTTC.

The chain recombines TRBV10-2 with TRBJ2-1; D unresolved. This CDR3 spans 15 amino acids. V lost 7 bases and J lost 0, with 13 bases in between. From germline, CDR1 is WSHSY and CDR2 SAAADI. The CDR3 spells CASTAREPSYNEQFF. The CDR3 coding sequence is TGCGCCAGCACTGCCCGCGAACCCTCCTACAATGAGCAGTTCTTC.